The source of this TCR beta chain is a study of CD4 T cells in relation to SARS-CoV-2 and coronaviruses. Study background: The negative reference was HIV-1 Nef peptide pool or peptide-free culture.

Comments on this clone: The antigen is unknown.

Here immunoSEQ multiplex PCR was the method, and the copy in TCRdb shows in-frame clones only, minus some. Counted here are 10,000 to 15,000 clones, 69% occurring once; the ten biggest clones make up 6% to 9.5%. Before the COVID-19 pandemic, during about 2011-2019, CD4+ T cells were taken from unexposed donors. The cells were cultured for about ten days before CD4+ T cells were isolated. Unexposed-donor CD4+ T cells were probed with SARS-CoV-2 S/N and four cold-coronavirus spikes, cells permitting. Germline V gene sequence: CDR1 LNHDA, CDR2 SQIVND (reference sequence). The germline V and J ends were trimmed by 4 bases and 8 bases, with 11 bases remaining between them. The CDR3 has 12 residues.

Sample: CD4+ T cells from PBMCs, cultured in vitro. The genes are TRBV19 and TRBJ1-2, with D uncertain. This receptor was identified in a human donor in good health. CDR3 sequence (DNA): TGTGCCAGTAGTAGAGGAGGAGGAGGCTACACCTTC. It yields the protein CASSRGGGGYTF.